The present TCR beta chain was sequenced within a study of blood T cell repertoires in COVID-19. Overall study: From the United States, Italy and Spain came samples of acute and convalescent COVID-19. From T cells, B-cell-depleted T cells, or PBMCs came the material, which was cDNA or gDNA.

Methods used by the authors: Amplification with reference gene primers provided the estimates of nucleated cell counts. The protocol was immunoSEQ multiplex PCR, while the TCRdb copy is restricted to in-frame clones and leaves out a portion. The V and J calls and clone size come from that table; D and trimming were worked out from the DNA. Here the sample spans some 140,000 clones, about nine tenths being singletons. The V gene's germline CDR1 is SGHRS and CDR2 YFSETQ. V lost 5 bases to trimming and J lost 0 bases, with 11 bases between them. CDR3 length equals 15 residues. Sequencing was done on a sample of peripheral blood. The chain links TRBV5-1 to TRBJ2-2, with a tentative D call TRBD2 (7 bases). This TCR was recovered from a man aged 45-65 years with active COVID-19. Here the CDR3 reads CASSRGDTNTGELFF. In DNA form, the CDR3 reads TGCGCCAGCAGTCGGGGGGACACGAACACCGGGGAGCTGTTTTTT.